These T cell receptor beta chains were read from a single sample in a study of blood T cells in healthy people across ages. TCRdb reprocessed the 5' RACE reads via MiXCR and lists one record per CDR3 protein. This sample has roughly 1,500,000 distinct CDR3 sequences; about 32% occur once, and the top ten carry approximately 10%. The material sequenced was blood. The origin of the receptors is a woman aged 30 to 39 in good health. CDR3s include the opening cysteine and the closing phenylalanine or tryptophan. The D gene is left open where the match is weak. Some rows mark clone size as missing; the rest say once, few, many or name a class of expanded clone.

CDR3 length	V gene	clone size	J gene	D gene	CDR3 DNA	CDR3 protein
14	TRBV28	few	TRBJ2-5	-	TGTGCCAGCAGCCGACTACAGCTTCAAGAGACCCAGTACTTC	CASSRLQLQETQYF
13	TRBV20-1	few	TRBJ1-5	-	TGCAGTGCTAGAGATCGAGGGTACGGGCCCCAGCATTTT	CSARDRGYGPQHF
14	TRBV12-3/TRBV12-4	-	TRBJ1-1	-	TGTGCCAGCAGTTTCGAGACGGCGAACACTGAAGCTTTCTTT	CASSFETANTEAFF
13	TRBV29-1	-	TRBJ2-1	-	TGCAGCGTTTCCGGGACGAACTACAATGAGCAGTTCTTC	CSVSGTNYNEQFF
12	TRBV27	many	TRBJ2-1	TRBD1	TGTGCCAGCAGGACAGGGGCCAATGAGCAGTTCTTC	CASRTGANEQFF
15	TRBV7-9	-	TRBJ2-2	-	TGTGCCAGCAGCCCGAATCCTTCTCCGGAAGGGGAGCTGTTTTTT	CASSPNPSPEGELFF
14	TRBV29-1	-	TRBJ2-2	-	TGCAGCGTTGTCCGGGCTATGAACACCGGGGAGCTGTTTTTT	CSVVRAMNTGELFF
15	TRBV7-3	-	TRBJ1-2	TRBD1	TGTGCCAGCAGCCCTACACACAGGGGGCGGGATGGCTACACCTTC	CASSPTHRGRDGYTF
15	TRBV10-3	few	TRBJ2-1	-	TGTGCCATCAGTGTACCACAGGGCTATTACAATGAGCAGTTCTTC	CAISVPQGYYNEQFF
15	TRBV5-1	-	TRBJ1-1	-	TGCGCCAGCAGCGCACTCCCCGGACAGAACACTGAAGCTTTCTTT	CASSALPGQNTEAFF
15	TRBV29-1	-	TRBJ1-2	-	TGCAGCGTTGAAGGGCGTTTTCGGGTACCGGATGGCTACGCCTTC	CSVEGRFRVPDGYAF
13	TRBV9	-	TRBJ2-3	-	TGTGCCAGCAGCGTAGTCCGTCCAGATACGCAGTATTTT	CASSVVRPDTQYF
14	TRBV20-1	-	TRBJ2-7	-	TGCAGTGCTAGAAGCGGGACAACCACCTACGAGCAGTACTTC	CSARSGTTTYEQYF
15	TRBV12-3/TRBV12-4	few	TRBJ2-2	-	TGTGCCAGCATAACCGGGACAGCCAACACCGGGGGGCTGTTTTTT	CASITGTANTGGLFF
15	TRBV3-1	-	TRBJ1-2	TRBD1	TGTGCCAGCAGCCCAGGACAGGGGGCTATTAATGGCTACACCTTC	CASSPGQGAINGYTF
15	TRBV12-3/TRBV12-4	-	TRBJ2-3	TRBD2	TGTGCCAGCAGGATAGGACTAGCGGGATTAGATACGCAGTATTTT	CASRIGLAGLDTQYF
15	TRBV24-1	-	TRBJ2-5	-	TGTGCCACCAGTGACCAATCGGGGTTCCAAGAGACCCAGTACTTC	CATSDQSGFQETQYF
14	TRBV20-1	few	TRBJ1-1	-	TGCAGTGCTAGACCCCCTTCGGGGTTCACTGAAGCTTTCTTT	CSARPPSGFTEAFF
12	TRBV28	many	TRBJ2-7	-	TGTGCCAGCAGTTCAGGGGACCTCGAGCAGTACTTC	CASSSGDLEQYF
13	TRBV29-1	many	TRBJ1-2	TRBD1	TGCAGCGTGTTCCGGGACAGGGTGTCTGGCTACACCTTC	CSVFRDRVSGYTF
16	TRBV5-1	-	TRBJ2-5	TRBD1	TGCGCCAGCAGCTTGGGGGGACAGAGTATCCAAGAGACCCAGTACTTC	CASSLGGQSIQETQYF
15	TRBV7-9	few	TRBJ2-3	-	TGTGCCAGCAGCTTATACGATACTAGCACAGATACGCAGTATTTT	CASSLYDTSTDTQYF
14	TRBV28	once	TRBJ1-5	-	TGTGCCAGCAAATCCAGTGAGGGGTATCAGCCCCAGCATTTT	CASKSSEGYQPQHF
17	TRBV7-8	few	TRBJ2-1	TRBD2	TGTGCCAGCAGCTTCCTAGCGGGAGGCCTATCCTACAATGAGCAGTTCTTC	CASSFLAGGLSYNEQFF
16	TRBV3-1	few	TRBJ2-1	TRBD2	TGTGCCAGCAGCCGGGGACTAGCGGGGGCCTCGAATGAGCAGTTCTTC	CASSRGLAGASNEQFF
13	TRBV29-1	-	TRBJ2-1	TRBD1	TGCAGCGTATTCGGACAGGGGTTCGGTGAGCAGTTCTTC	CSVFGQGFGEQFF
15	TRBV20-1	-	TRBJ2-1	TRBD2	TGCAGTGCTAGAATGGCTAGCGGGATTTCGGATGAGCAGTTCTTC	CSARMASGISDEQFF
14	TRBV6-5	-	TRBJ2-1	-	TGTGCCAGCAGCCCCGGGAACCACGGCGATGAGCAGTTCTTC	CASSPGNHGDEQFF
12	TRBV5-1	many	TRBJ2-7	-	TGCGCCAGCAGCACCGCAGGCTACGAGCAGTACTTC	CASSTAGYEQYF